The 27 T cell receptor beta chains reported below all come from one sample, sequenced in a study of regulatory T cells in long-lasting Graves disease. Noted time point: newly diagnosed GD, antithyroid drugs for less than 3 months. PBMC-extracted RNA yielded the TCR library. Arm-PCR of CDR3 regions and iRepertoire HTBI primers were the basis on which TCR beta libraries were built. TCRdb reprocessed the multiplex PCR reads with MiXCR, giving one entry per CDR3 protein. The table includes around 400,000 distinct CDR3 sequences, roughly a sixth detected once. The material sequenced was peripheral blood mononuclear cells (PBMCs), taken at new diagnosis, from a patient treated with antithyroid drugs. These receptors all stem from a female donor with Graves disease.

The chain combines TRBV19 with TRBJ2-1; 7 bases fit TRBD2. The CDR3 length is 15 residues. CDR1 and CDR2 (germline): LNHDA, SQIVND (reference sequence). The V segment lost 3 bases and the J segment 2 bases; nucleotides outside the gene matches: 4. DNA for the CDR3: TGTGCCAGTAGTATTATGGGGGGGGCCTACAATGAGCAGTTCTTC. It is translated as CASSIMGGAYNEQFF.

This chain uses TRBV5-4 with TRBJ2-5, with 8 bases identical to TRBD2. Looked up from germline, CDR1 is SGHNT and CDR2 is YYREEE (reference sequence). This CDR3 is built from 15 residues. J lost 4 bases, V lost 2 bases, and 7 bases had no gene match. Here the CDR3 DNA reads TGTGCCAGCAGCTTAAAAGCGGGAGCGGTAGAGACCCAGTACTTC. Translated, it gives CASSLKAGAVETQYF.

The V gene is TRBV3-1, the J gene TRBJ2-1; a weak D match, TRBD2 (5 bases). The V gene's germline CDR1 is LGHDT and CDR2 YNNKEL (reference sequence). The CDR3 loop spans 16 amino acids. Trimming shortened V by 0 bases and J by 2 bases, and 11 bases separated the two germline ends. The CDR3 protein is CASSQEGSGAYNEQFF. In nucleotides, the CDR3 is TGTGCCAGCAGCCAAGAGGGAAGCGGAGCCTACAATGAGCAGTTCTTC.

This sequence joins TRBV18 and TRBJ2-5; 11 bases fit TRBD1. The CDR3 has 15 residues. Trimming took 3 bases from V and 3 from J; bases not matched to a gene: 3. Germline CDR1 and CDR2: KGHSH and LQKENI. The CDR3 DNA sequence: TGTGCCAGCTCACCGAGGGACAGGGGGGAAGAGACCCAGTACTTC. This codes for CASSPRDRGEETQYF.

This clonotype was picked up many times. The CDR3 region is CASSVDRIDDEQYF. The CDR3 bases are TGTGCCAGCAGCGTAGATAGGATAGACGACGAGCAGTACTTC. The V call is TRBV9, the J call TRBJ2-7; D is unclear. With 0 bases removed from V and 5 bases from J, the gap between germline ends came to 12 bases. This CDR3 has 14 amino acids. Looked up from germline, CDR1 is SGDLS and CDR2 is YYNGEE.

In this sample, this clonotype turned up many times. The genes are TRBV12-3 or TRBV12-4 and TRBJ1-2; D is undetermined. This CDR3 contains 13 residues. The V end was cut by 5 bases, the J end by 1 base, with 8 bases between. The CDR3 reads CASSPGDNYGYTF. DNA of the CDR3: TGTGCCAGCAGTCCCGGGGATAACTATGGCTACACCTTC.

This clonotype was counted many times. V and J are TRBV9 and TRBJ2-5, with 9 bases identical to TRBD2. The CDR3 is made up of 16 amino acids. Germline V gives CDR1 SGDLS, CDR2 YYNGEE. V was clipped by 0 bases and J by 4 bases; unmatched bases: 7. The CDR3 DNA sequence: TGTGCCAGCAGCGTAGGAAGACTAGCGGTGGGAGAGACCCAGTACTTC. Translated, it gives CASSVGRLAVGETQYF. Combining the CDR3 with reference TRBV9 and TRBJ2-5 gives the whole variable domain DSGVTQTPKHLITATGQRVTLRCSPRSGDLSVYWYQQSLDQGLQFLIQYYNGEERAKGNILERFSAQQFPDLHSELNLSSLELGDSALYFCASSVGRLAVGETQYFGPGTRLLVL.

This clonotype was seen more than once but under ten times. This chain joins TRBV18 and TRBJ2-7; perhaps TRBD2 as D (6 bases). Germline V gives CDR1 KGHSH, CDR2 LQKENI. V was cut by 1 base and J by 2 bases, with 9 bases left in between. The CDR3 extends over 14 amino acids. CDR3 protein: CASSPRRDPYEQYF. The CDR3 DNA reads TGTGCCAGCTCACCACGGAGGGACCCCTACGAGCAGTACTTC.

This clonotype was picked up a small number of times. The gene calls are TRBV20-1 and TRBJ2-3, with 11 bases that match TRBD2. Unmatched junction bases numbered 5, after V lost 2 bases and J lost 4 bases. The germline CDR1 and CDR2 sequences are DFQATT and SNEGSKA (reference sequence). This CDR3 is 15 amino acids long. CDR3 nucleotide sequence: TGCAGTGCTAGACCTCCGGGACTAGCGGCAGATACGCAGTATTTT. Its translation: CSARPPGLAADTQYF.

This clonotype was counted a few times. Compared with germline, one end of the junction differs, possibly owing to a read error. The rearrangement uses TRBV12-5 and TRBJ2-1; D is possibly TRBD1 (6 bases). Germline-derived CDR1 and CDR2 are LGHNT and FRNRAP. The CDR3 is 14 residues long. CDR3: CASGLSAGVNEQLF. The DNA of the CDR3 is TGTGCTAGTGGTCTCTCAGCAGGGGTCAATGAGCAGCTCTTC. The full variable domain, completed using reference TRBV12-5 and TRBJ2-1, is DARVTQTPRHKVTEMGQEVTMRCQPILGHNTVFWYRQTMMQGLELLAYFRNRAPLDDSGMPKDRFSAEMPDATLATLKIQPSEPRDSAVYFCASGLSAGVNEQLFGPGTRLTVL.

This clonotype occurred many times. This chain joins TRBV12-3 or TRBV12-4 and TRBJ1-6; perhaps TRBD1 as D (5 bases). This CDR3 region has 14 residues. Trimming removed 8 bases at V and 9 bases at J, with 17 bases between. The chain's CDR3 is CASSRARAGSPLHF. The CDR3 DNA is TGTGCCAGCTCGCGAGCCAGGGCGGGTTCACCCCTCCACTTT.

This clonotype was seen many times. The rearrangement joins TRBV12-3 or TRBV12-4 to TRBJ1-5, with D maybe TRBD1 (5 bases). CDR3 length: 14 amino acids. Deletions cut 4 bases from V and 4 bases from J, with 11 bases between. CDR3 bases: TGTGCCAGCAGTTATGGGGGGAAAAATCAGCCCCAGCATTTT. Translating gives CASSYGGKNQPQHF.

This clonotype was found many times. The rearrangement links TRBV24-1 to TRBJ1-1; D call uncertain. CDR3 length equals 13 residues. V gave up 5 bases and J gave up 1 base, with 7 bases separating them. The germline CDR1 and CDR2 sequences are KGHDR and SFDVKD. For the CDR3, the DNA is TGTGCCACCAGTGGCCCAGGGAACACTGAAGCTTTCTTT. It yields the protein CATSGPGNTEAFF.

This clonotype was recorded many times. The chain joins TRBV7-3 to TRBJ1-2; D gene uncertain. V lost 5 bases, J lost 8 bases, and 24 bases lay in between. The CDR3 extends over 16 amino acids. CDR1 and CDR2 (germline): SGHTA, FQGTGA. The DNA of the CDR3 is TGTGCCAGCAGCCCTCAGTTCGAGGAGGGTATGGGCGGCTACACCTTC. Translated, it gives CASSPQFEEGMGGYTF. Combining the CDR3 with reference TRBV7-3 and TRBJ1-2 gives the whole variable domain GAGVSQTPSNKVTEKGKYVELRCDPISGHTALYWYRQSLGQGPEFLIYFQGTGAADDSGLPNDRFFAVRPEGSVSTLKIQRTERGDSAVYLCASSPQFEEGMGGYTFGSGTRLTVV.

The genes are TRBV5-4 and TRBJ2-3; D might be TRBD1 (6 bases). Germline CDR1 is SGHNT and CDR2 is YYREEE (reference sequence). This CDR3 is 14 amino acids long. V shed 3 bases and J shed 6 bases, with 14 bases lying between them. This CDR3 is CASSSLFGGDTQYF. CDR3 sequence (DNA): TGTGCCAGCAGCTCCCTTTTTGGGGGCGATACGCAGTATTTT. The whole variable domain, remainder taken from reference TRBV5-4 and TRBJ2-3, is ETGVTQSPTHLIKTRGQQVTLRCSSQSGHNTVSWYQQALGQGPQFIFQYYREEENGRGNFPPRFSGLQFPNYSSELNVNALELDDSALYLCASSSLFGGDTQYFGPGTRLTVL.

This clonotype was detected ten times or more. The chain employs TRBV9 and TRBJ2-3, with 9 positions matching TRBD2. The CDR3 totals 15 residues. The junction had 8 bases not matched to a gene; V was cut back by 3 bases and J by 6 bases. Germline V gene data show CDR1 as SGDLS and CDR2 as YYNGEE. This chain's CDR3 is CASSDRTSEGDTQYF. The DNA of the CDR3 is TGTGCCAGCAGCGACCGGACTAGCGAGGGGGATACGCAGTATTTT.

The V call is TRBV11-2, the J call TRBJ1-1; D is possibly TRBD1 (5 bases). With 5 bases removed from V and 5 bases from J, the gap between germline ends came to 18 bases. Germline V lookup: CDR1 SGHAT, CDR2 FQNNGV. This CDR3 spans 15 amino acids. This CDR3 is CASSITARVGTEAFF. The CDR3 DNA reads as TGTGCCAGCAGCATCACGGCCAGGGTGGGAACTGAAGCTTTCTTT.

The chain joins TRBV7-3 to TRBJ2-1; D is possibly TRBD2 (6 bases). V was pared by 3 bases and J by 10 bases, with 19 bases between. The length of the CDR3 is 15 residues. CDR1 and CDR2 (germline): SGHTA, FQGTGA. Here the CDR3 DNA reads TGTGCCAGCAGCTTCGGGTACGGGAGCCCCTACGAGCAGTTCTTC. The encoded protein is CASSFGYGSPYEQFF. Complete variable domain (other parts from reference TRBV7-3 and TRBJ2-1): GAGVSQTPSNKVTEKGKYVELRCDPISGHTALYWYRQSLGQGPEFLIYFQGTGAADDSGLPNDRFFAVRPEGSVSTLKIQRTERGDSAVYLCASSFGYGSPYEQFFGPGTRLTVL.

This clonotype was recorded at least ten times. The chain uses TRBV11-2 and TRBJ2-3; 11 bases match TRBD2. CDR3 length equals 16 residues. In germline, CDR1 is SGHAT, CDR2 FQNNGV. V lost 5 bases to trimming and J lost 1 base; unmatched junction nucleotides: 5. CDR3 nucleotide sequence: TGTGCCAGCAGCCGGGGACTAGCGGTCGGCACAGATACGCAGTATTTT. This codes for CASSRGLAVGTDTQYF.

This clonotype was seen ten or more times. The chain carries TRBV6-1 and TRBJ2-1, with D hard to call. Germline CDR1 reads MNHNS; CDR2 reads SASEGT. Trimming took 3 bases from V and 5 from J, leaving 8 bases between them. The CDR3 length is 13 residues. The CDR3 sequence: CASSDIENNEQFF. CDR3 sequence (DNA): TGTGCCAGCAGTGATATCGAGAACAATGAGCAGTTCTTC.

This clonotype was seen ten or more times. CDR3 amino acids: CASSQQGEGAQPQHF. The DNA for the CDR3 is TGTGCCAGCAGCCAGCAGGGCGAAGGGGCTCAGCCCCAGCATTTT. V is TRBV3-1 and J is TRBJ1-5; the D gene is possibly TRBD1 (5 bases). Per germline, CDR1 LGHDT and CDR2 YNNKEL (reference sequence). With 3 bases removed from V and 6 bases from J, the gap between germline ends came to 15 bases. This CDR3 region has 15 residues.

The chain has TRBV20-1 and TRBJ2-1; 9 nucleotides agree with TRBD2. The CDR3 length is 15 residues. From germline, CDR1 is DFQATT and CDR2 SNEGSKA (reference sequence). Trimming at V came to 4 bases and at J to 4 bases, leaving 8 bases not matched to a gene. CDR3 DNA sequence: TGCAGTGCTATTCTAGCGGGACACCGATACAATGAGCAGTTCTTC. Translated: CSAILAGHRYNEQFF.

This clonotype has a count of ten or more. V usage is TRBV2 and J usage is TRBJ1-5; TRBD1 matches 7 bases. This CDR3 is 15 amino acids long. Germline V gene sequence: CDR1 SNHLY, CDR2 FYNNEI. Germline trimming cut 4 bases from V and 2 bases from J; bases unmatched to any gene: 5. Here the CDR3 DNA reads TGTGCCAGCAGTGGGCCAGGGGGGGGCAATCAGCCCCAGCATTTT. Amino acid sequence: CASSGPGGGNQPQHF.

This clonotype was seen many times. The CDR3 region has the DNA TGTGCCAGCAGTGAACCGCGGGGGGACTACGAGCAGTACTTC. It encodes CASSEPRGDYEQYF. This chain links TRBV25-1 with TRBJ2-7, with 8 bases lining up with TRBD2. CDR1 is MGHDK and CDR2 is SYGVNS in the germline V gene. J lost 3 bases, V lost 2 bases, and 3 bases had no gene match. The CDR3 extends over 14 amino acids.

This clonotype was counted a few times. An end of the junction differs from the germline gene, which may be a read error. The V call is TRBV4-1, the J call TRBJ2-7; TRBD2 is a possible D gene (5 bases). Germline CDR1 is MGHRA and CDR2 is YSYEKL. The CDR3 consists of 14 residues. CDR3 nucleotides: TGCACCAGCAGCCAACCACGTGAGGGTTACGAGCAGTACTTC. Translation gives CTSSQPREGYEQYF.

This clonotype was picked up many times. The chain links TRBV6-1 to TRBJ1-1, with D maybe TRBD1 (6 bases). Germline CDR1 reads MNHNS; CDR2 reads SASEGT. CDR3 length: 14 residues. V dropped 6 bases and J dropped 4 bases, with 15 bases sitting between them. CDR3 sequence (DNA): TGTGCCAGCAGAAGGGACACCGAGGCCACTGAAGCTTTCTTT. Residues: CASRRDTEATEAFF.

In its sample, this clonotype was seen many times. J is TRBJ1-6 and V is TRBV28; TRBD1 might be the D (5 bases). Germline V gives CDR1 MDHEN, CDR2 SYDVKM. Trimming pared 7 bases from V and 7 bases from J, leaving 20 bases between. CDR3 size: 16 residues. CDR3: CASTPSGAGSNSPLHF. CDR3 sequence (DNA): TGTGCCAGCACCCCTTCTGGGGCAGGATCAAATTCACCCCTCCACTTT. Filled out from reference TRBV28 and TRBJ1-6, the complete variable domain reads DVKVTQSSRYLVKRTGEKVFLECVQDMDHENMFWYRQDPGLGLRLIYFSYDVKMKEKGDIPEGYSVSREKKERFSLILESASTNQTSMYLCASTPSGAGSNSPLHFGNGTRLTVT.